A selection of T cell receptor beta chains follows, all from one sample in a study of T cell responses to AZD1222 COVID-19 vaccine. The repertoire was sequenced with immunoSEQ multiplex PCR; TCRdb's copy has only in-frame clones and lacks some. The sample lists some 190,000 clones, 92% seen once, with 1% to 1.5% in the top ten. Sequences were derived from peripheral blood, sampled on day 0 of AZD1222 vaccination. The receptor source for this set is an adult in good health. The CDR3 runs from the conserved cysteine through the conserved F or W. A D gene is named only where the DNA matches it firmly. Rows give clone size only sometimes, using once, few, many, or a class for an expanded clone.

abundance	d_gene	v_gene	j_gene	CDR3aa	CDR3nt
once	NA	TRBV6-5	TRBJ1-6	CASSPSPLGSPLHF	TGTGCCAGCAGCCCCTCGCCGCTTGGTTCACCCCTCCACTTT
once	NA	TRBV28	TRBJ2-2	CASSPMGASNTGELFF	TGTGCCAGCAGTCCGATGGGGGCGTCGAACACCGGGGAGCTGTTTTTT
NA	NA	TRBV30	TRBJ1-5	CAWSYLEGPQHF	TGTGCCTGGAGTTACTTAGAGGGGCCCCAGCATTTT
NA	NA	TRBV7-2	TRBJ2-1	CASSLVGTNNEQFF	TGTGCCAGCAGCTTAGTTGGGACAAACAATGAGCAGTTCTTC
NA	NA	TRBV5-1	TRBJ1-2	CASSLLSGGAEGYTF	TGCGCCAGCAGCTTGCTATCGGGGGGGGCCGAGGGCTACACCTTC
medium-sized	TRBD2	TRBV7-3	TRBJ2-5	CASSPSGLAMGTQYF	TGTGCCAGCAGCCCCTCGGGACTAGCGATGGGGACCCAGTACTTC
NA	NA	TRBV5-4	TRBJ1-1	CASSLELSRNTEAFF	TGTGCCAGCAGCTTGGAATTAAGCAGGAACACTGAAGCTTTCTTT
NA	TRBD2	TRBV18	TRBJ2-4	CASSPWTSGGLAKNIQYF	TGTGCCAGCTCACCTTGGACCAGCGGGGGGCTAGCCAAAAACATTCAGTACTTC
NA	TRBD2	TRBV19	TRBJ2-3	CASSLTSRGWFTDTQYF	TGTGCCAGTAGTTTGACTAGCCGTGGTTGGTTCACAGATACGCAGTATTTT
NA	TRBD1	TRBV6-5	TRBJ2-1	CASRGGQGAYNEQFF	TGTGCCAGCAGGGGCGGACAGGGCGCCTACAATGAGCAGTTCTTC
NA	NA	TRBV6-6	TRBJ1-5	CASRSGLNQPQHF	TGTGCCAGCAGATCAGGGCTAAATCAGCCCCAGCATTTT
NA	NA	TRBV5-5	TRBJ1-2	CASSLAPDYGYTF	TGTGCCAGCAGCTTGGCGCCCGACTATGGCTACACCTTC
NA	TRBD1	TRBV18	TRBJ2-7	CASSPQPGQSYEQYF	TGTGCCAGCTCACCGCAGCCGGGACAGTCCTACGAGCAGTACTTC
NA	NA	TRBV11-2	TRBJ1-1	CASSLNSVAEAFF	TGTGCCAGCAGCCTGAACAGCGTCGCTGAAGCTTTCTTT
NA	NA	TRBV18	TRBJ2-3	CASSSLEGTDTQYF	TGTGCCAGCTCATCCCTCGAGGGCACAGATACGCAGTATTTT
NA	NA	TRBV12-3/TRBV12-4	TRBJ2-5	CASSNLQEETQYF	TGTGCCAGCAGTAATCTCCAGGAGGAGACCCAGTACTTC
NA	NA	TRBV7-2	TRBJ2-7	CASSFPRGGGGYEQYF	TGTGCCAGCAGCTTTCCACGTGGCGGAGGGGGCTACGAGCAGTACTTC
NA	NA	TRBV5-1	TRBJ1-1	CASSLNKGEAFF	TGCGCCAGCAGCTTAAACAAGGGGGAAGCTTTCTTT
NA	NA	TRBV28	TRBJ1-2	CASSLGQGGYTF	TGTGCCAGCAGTTTAGGGCAGGGGGGCTACACCTTC
NA	NA	TRBV3-1/TRBV3-2	TRBJ1-4	CASSLRTATNEKLFF	TGTGCCAGCAGCCTAAGGACAGCAACTAATGAAAAACTGTTTTTT
NA	NA	TRBV7-9	TRBJ1-1	CASSRENTEAFF	TGTGCCAGCAGCCGCGAGAACACTGAAGCTTTCTTT
once	TRBD1	TRBV12-3/TRBV12-4	TRBJ1-2	CASKRGQLYGYTF	TGTGCCAGCAAGAGGGGACAGCTCTATGGCTACACCTTC
NA	TRBD1	TRBV7-9	TRBJ1-5	CASSLGQGGQPQHF	TGTGCCAGCAGCTTAGGGCAGGGGGGTCAGCCCCAGCATTTT
NA	NA	TRBV28	TRBJ1-4	CASSLGGANEKLFF	TGTGCCAGCAGTTTAGGGGGGGCGAATGAAAAACTGTTTTTT
NA	TRBD1	TRBV3-1/TRBV3-2	TRBJ2-7	CASSGPGQGHEQYF	TGTGCCAGCAGCGGTCCGGGACAGGGCCACGAGCAGTACTTC
NA	NA	TRBV14	TRBJ1-4	CASSHSGEDEKLFF	TGTGCCAGCAGCCATTCAGGGGAGGACGAAAAACTGTTTTTT
NA	TRBD1	TRBV3-1/TRBV3-2	TRBJ1-1	CASSPGGGAEAFF	TGTGCCAGCAGCCCAGGGGGAGGCGCTGAAGCTTTCTTT
NA	NA	TRBV14	TRBJ1-2	CASSPREGAVYGYTF	TGTGCCAGCAGCCCGCGGGAGGGCGCAGTCTATGGCTACACCTTC
NA	NA	TRBV7-3	TRBJ2-7	CASSRTGGGFDYEQYF	TGTGCCAGCAGTCGGACCGGGGGAGGTTTCGACTACGAGCAGTACTTC
NA	TRBD2	TRBV15	TRBJ2-7	CATSTASGGYEQYF	TGTGCCACCAGCACCGCTAGCGGGGGATACGAGCAGTACTTC
once	NA	TRBV2	TRBJ1-4	CAWPGGTNEKLFF	TGTGCCTGGCCCGGGGGAACTAATGAAAAACTGTTTTTT
NA	NA	TRBV7-8	TRBJ2-7	CASSLVPDSSYEQYF	TGTGCCAGCAGCTTAGTCCCGGACAGTTCCTACGAGCAGTACTTC
NA	TRBD1	TRBV6-6	TRBJ1-2	CASSAQGTAVGSYTF	TGTGCCAGCAGCGCACAGGGGACAGCGGTGGGAAGCTACACCTTC
NA	NA	TRBV7-2	TRBJ1-2	CASSQTGPLYGYTF	TGTGCCAGCAGCCAAACAGGGCCCCTCTATGGCTACACCTTC
NA	NA	TRBV18	TRBJ1-3	CASSPPAELGNTIYF	TGTGCCAGCTCACCACCTGCGGAACTTGGAAACACCATATATTTT
NA	NA	TRBV12-3/TRBV12-4	TRBJ2-5	CASSIQVRGTQYF	TGTGCCAGCTCTATACAGGTTCGAGGGACCCAGTACTTC
NA	NA	TRBV6-6	TRBJ1-2	CASSYESPQANYGYTF	TGTGCCAGCAGTTACGAAAGCCCTCAAGCTAACTATGGCTACACCTTC
once	NA	TRBV11-2	TRBJ1-2	CASSPNSGRPDYGYTF	TGTGCCAGCAGCCCCAACTCGGGGCGGCCAGACTATGGCTACACCTTC
once	NA	TRBV5-1	TRBJ2-1	CASSLPDSYNEQFF	TGCGCCAGCAGCTTACCGGACAGTTACAATGAGCAGTTCTTC
NA	NA	TRBV7-9	TRBJ1-5	CASSREDAAFPRTQHF	TGTGCCAGCAGCCGCGAGGACGCAGCGTTCCCCAGGACCCAGCATTTT
once	NA	TRBV27	TRBJ1-3	CASSASPRLDYNGNTIYF	TGTGCCAGCAGCGCCTCGCCTAGGTTGGATTACAATGGAAACACCATATATTTT
NA	NA	TRBV7-6	TRBJ1-2	CASSRGQNYGYTF	TGTGCCAGCAGCCGTGGACAGAACTATGGCTACACCTTC
NA	NA	TRBV21-1	TRBJ2-7	CASSKILTGYEQYF	TGTGCCAGCAGCAAAATCCTAACCGGATACGAGCAGTACTTC
NA	TRBD1	TRBV29-1	TRBJ1-1	CSARQGDTEAFF	TGCAGCGCTCGACAGGGTGACACTGAAGCTTTCTTT
once	NA	TRBV6-5	TRBJ1-1	CASTLEGGVGAFF	TGTGCCAGCACCCTGGAGGGAGGAGTCGGAGCTTTCTTT
NA	TRBD1	TRBV2	TRBJ1-1	CASSTQGGTEAFF	TGTGCCAGCAGCACCCAGGGGGGCACTGAAGCTTTCTTT
NA	TRBD1	TRBV9	TRBJ1-2	CASSAPGRQGSNYGYTF	TGTGCCAGCAGCGCCCCCGGTAGACAGGGGAGTAACTATGGCTACACCTTC
NA	NA	TRBV6-5	TRBJ1-3	CASTLDASSGNTIYF	TGTGCCAGCACTTTGGACGCTAGCTCTGGAAACACCATATATTTT
NA	NA	TRBV5-6	TRBJ1-1	CASSLDRMNTEAFF	TGTGCCAGCAGCTTGGACAGGATGAACACTGAAGCTTTCTTT
NA	TRBD1	TRBV18	TRBJ1-2	CASSEGQGYGYTF	TGTGCCAGCTCAGAGGGACAGGGCTATGGCTACACCTTC
NA	TRBD2	TRBV7-2	TRBJ2-3	CASSPMGGGGTDTQYF	TGTGCCAGCAGCCCGATGGGCGGGGGGGGCACGGATACGCAGTATTTT
once	TRBD1	TRBV6-5	TRBJ1-6	CASRGQVSSPLHF	TGTGCCAGCAGGGGACAGGTTTCTTCACCCCTCCACTTT
NA	NA	TRBV18	TRBJ1-1	CASSRVNTEAFF	TGTGCCAGCTCGAGAGTGAACACTGAAGCTTTCTTT